One and the same sample provided the 20 T cell receptor beta chains below, sequenced in a study of blood T cell repertoires in COVID-19. Generated by immunoSEQ multiplex PCR, the TCRdb table keeps only in-frame clones and is missing some. The sample shows about 150,000 clones, roughly nine tenths of them seen only once. The sample comprised peripheral blood. Receptors originate from a woman in her thirties or forties with acute or convalescent COVID-19.

This clone was detected a few times. The genes are TRBV6-5 and TRBJ1-6; weak D call: TRBD1 (6 bases). Trimming removed 0 bases at V and 8 bases at J, with 11 bases between. The germline CDR1 and CDR2 sequences are MNHEY and SVGAGI. This CDR3 comprises 15 residues. This CDR3 reads CASSYSGRGDSPLHF. The DNA for the CDR3 is TGTGCCAGCAGTTACTCGGGCAGGGGTGATTCACCCCTCCACTTT.

This clone was observed a handful of times. The chain joins TRBV5-4 to TRBJ1-6; 7 bases agree with TRBD1. The trim removed 1 base at V and 6 bases at J, leaving 4 bases unmatched. The CDR3 is 15 amino acids. The germline CDR1 and CDR2 sequences are SGHNT and YYREEE (reference sequence). CDR3 coding DNA: TGTGCCAGCAGCTTGTCCAGGGGGTCTAATTCACCCCTCCACTTT. Amino acid sequence: CASSLSRGSNSPLHF.

The chain joins TRBV5-1 to TRBJ2-7, with D possibly being TRBD2 (6 bases). Germline CDR1 reads SGHRS; CDR2 reads YFSETQ. This CDR3 is 15 amino acids long. The V and J ends lost 0 bases and 2 bases respectively, with 12 bases between them. The chain's CDR3 is CASSLGLGVAYEQYF. As DNA, the CDR3 is TGCGCCAGCAGCTTGGGACTAGGGGTGGCCTACGAGCAGTACTTC.

The chain recombines TRBV4-2 with TRBJ2-1, with D maybe TRBD2 (6 bases). Per germline, CDR1 LGHNA and CDR2 YNFKEQ. The CDR3 consists of 17 residues. The V end lost 3 bases, the J end lost 0 bases, and 15 bases lay between the germline ends. The CDR3 DNA follows: TGTGCCAGCAGCCATTCCGGGGCGGGGAGCTCCTACAATGAGCAGTTCTTC. This encodes CASSHSGAGSSYNEQFF.

The table lists this clone with a few counts. V is TRBV18 and J is TRBJ1-1; D unclear. The CDR3 is made up of 11 amino acids. Germline V gene sequence: CDR1 KGHSH, CDR2 LQKENI. Trimming took 3 bases from V and 8 from J, leaving 7 bases between them. Here the CDR3 reads CASSPGNEAFF. The CDR3, as DNA: TGTGCCAGCTCACCGGGCAACGAAGCTTTCTTT.

CDR3 amino acids: CASSFGRGMSPLHF. In nucleotides, the CDR3 is TGTGCCAGCAGTTTTGGTAGGGGAATGTCACCCCTCCACTTT. V is TRBV28 and J is TRBJ1-6; a weak D match, TRBD1 (5 bases). Between the trimmed V and J ends, which lost 3 bases and 10 bases, there was a span of 13 bases. The length of the CDR3 is 14 residues. Germline CDR1 and CDR2: MDHEN and SYDVKM.

This chain connects TRBV5-3 to TRBJ1-6, with TRBD1 identical over 9 bases. TRBV5-3 is recorded as an ORF, its role being uncertain. V lost 4 bases, J lost 0 bases, and 5 bases stayed unmatched. This CDR3 region has 17 residues. In DNA form, the CDR3 reads TGTGCCAGAAGCCCTACGACAGGGGGCTCCTATAATTCACCCCTCCACTTT. The encoded protein is CARSPTTGGSYNSPLHF.

The V gene is TRBV30, the J gene TRBJ2-7, with a weak D call TRBD1 (6 bases). In germline, CDR1 is GTSNPN, CDR2 SVGIG (reference sequence). This CDR3 spans 16 amino acids. V shed 2 bases and J shed 0 bases, with 17 bases lying between them. The CDR3 DNA is TGTGCCTGGAGTCGGAGCAGGGGACGATCCTCCTACGAGCAGTACTTC. Its protein is CAWSRSRGRSSYEQYF.

The chain carries TRBV10-1 and TRBJ1-4, with a possible D match to TRBD1 (6 bases). Germline assignment: CDR1 WNHNN and CDR2 SYGVQD (reference sequence). The CDR3 sequence is 17 residues long. Trimming left V 7 bases short and J 7 bases short, with 25 bases between. The CDR3 sequence is CASNLGDRGAEVEKLFF. In DNA form, the CDR3 reads TGCGCCAGCAACCTCGGGGACCGGGGGGCTGAGGTTGAAAAACTGTTTTTT.

The V gene is TRBV2, the J gene TRBJ1-2; 8 bases match TRBD1. This CDR3 region has 14 residues. V gave up 7 bases and J gave up 2 bases; unmatched junction bases: 6. The germline V gene has CDR1 SNHLY and CDR2 FYNNEI. CDR3 in amino acids: CASIFDRGNYGYTF. CDR3 nucleotide sequence: TGTGCCAGCATTTTTGACAGGGGAAACTATGGCTACACCTTC.

V is TRBV15 and J is TRBJ2-7, with 10 nucleotides matching TRBD1. From germline, CDR1 is LNHNV and CDR2 YYDKDF (reference sequence). The V segment lost 7 bases and the J segment 3 bases; nucleotides outside the gene matches: 3. This CDR3 is 13 amino acids long. The CDR3 region is CATNRDRGYEQYF. The CDR3 DNA reads as TGTGCCACCAACCGGGACAGGGGCTACGAGCAGTACTTC.

This chain joins TRBV21-1 and TRBJ2-1; the D call in the table, TRBD2, was not verified against the DNA. TRBV21-1 is a pseudogene segment. This CDR3 comprises 14 residues. The CDR3 region has the DNA TGTGCCAGGCCGGGACTAGCGGCCTACAATGAGCAGTTCTTC. It encodes CARPGLAAYNEQFF.

The chain recombines TRBV2 with TRBJ1-5, with TRBD1 as a possible D gene (6 bases). The germline gives CDR1 SNHLY, CDR2 FYNNEI. The CDR3 extends over 13 amino acids. V was cut by 4 bases and J by 4 bases, with 8 bases left in between. CDR3 DNA sequence: TGTGCCAGCAGTGCAGGGGAAAATCAGCCCCAGCATTTT. Translating gives CASSAGENQPQHF.

The chain couples TRBV19 to TRBJ2-7; D is possibly TRBD1 (5 bases). The germline CDR1 and CDR2 sequences are LNHDA and SQIVND (reference sequence). The CDR3 spans 12 residues. Trimming took off 5 bases at V and 3 bases at J, with 8 bases between the two ends. DNA for the CDR3: TGTGCCAGTAGTGTCGACAGCTACGAGCAGTACTTC. Its translation is CASSVDSYEQYF.

The chain recombines TRBV4-2 with TRBJ1-2, with D maybe TRBD1 (6 bases). The CDR3 is 15 amino acids. Germline V gene sequence: CDR1 LGHNA, CDR2 YNFKEQ. The V end lost 1 base, the J end lost 12 bases, and 21 bases lay between the germline ends. The CDR3 coding sequence is TGTGCCAGCAGCCAAGGACATGCCGGGACACCTCAGGACACCTTC. Amino acid sequence: CASSQGHAGTPQDTF.

The chain is built from TRBV20-1 and TRBJ1-5; perhaps TRBD1 as D (5 bases). The V gene lost 3 bases and the J gene lost 7 bases, with 16 bases spanning the gap. The germline CDR1 and CDR2 sequences are DFQATT and SNEGSKA (reference sequence). The CDR3 runs to 14 residues. For the CDR3, the DNA is TGCAGTGCTAGTCTCGGAGGGGAGGACCAGCCCCAGCATTTT. Protein sequence: CSASLGGEDQPQHF.

The genes are TRBV24-1 and TRBJ2-1; TRBD1 matches at 8 bases. V lost 7 bases, J lost 0 bases, and 4 bases stayed unmatched. The CDR3 loop spans 15 amino acids. Germline V gene sequence: CDR1 KGHDR, CDR2 SFDVKD. The CDR3, as DNA: TGTGCCACCAGGGCAGACAGGGGCTCCTACAATGAGCAGTTCTTC. It yields the protein CATRADRGSYNEQFF.

This chain joins TRBV29-1 and TRBJ1-2; 7 nucleotides line up with TRBD1. J gave up 4 bases and V 3 bases, and 11 bases lay outside the gene matches. The germline V gene has CDR1 SQVTM and CDR2 ANQGSEA. This CDR3 is 15 amino acids long. The CDR3 spells CSVEDGQALIYGYTF. The CDR3 bases are TGCAGCGTTGAGGACGGACAGGCCTTAATCTATGGCTACACCTTC.

J is TRBJ2-2 and V is TRBV2, with TRBD1 matching over 7 bases. V trimming: 0 bases; J trimming: 3 bases; junction bases outside the gene matches: 1. Germline V CDR1 and CDR2: SNHLY, FYNNEI. This CDR3 comprises 15 residues. The CDR3 DNA follows: TGTGCCAGCAGTGAAGCAGGGGGCGACACCGGGGAGCTGTTTTTT. Translation: CASSEAGGDTGELFF. The full variable domain, in which reference TRBV2 and TRBJ2-2 provide the parts outside the CDR3, is EPEVTQTPSHQVTQMGQEVILRCVPISNHLYFYWYRQILGQKVEFLVSFYNNEISEKSEIFDDQFSVERPDGSNFTLKIRSTKLEDSAMYFCASSEAGGDTGELFFGEGSRLTVL.

In this sample, this clone turned up once. The gene calls are TRBV9 and TRBJ2-7; 12 bases match TRBD1. V was clipped by 3 bases and J by 4 bases; unmatched bases: 20. CDR3 length equals 20 residues. Germline V gene data show CDR1 as SGDLS and CDR2 as YYNGEE. The CDR3 bases are TGTGCCAGCAGCGCCGGGACAGGGGGCCTAGCGGGTAGGTTCCTTTACGAGCAGTACTTC. Its protein is CASSAGTGGLAGRFLYEQYF.